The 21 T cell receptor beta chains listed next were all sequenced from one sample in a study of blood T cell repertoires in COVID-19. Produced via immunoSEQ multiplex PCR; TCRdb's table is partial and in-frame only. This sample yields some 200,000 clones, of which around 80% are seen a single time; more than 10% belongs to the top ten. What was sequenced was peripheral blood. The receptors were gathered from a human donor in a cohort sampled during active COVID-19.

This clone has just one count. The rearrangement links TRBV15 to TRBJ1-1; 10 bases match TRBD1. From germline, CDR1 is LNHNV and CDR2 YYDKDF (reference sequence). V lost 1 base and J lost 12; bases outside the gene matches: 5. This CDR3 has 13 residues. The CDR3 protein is CATSRGDRGVPFF. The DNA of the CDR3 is TGTGCCACCAGCAGAGGGGACAGGGGTGTACCTTTCTTT.

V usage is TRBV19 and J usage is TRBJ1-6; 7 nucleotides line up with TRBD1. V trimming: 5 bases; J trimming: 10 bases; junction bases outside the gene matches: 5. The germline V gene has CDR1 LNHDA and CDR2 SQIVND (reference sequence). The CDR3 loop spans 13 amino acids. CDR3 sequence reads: CASSDRVRSPLHF. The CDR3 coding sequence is TGTGCCAGTAGTGACAGGGTACGCTCACCCCTCCACTTT. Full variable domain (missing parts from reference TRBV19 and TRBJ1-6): DGGITQSPKYLFRKEGQNVTLSCEQNLNHDAMYWYRQDPGQGLRLIYYSQIVNDFQKGDIAEGYSVSREKKESFPLTVTSAQKNPTAFYLCASSDRVRSPLHFGNGTRLTVT.

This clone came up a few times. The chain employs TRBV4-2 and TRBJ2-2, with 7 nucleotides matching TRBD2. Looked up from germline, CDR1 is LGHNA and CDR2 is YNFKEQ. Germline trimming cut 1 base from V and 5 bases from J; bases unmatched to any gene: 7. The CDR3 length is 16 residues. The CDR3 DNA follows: TGTGCCAGCAGCCAAGGCGGGACTATCGGGACCGGGGAGCTGTTTTTT. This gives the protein CASSQGGTIGTGELFF.

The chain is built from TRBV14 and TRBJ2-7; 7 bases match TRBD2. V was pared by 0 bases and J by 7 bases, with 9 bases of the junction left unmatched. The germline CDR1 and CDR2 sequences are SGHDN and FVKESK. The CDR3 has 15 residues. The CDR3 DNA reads TGTGCCAGCAGCCAAGATGCGGGAGTGCCATCAGAGCAGTACTTC. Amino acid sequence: CASSQDAGVPSEQYF.

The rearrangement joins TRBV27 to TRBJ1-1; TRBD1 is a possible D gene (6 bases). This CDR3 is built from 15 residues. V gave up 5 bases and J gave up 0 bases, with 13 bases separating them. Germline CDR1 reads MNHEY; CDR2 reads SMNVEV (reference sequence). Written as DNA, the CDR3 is TGTGCCAGCAGTGTGGGGGCCCGCATGAACACTGAAGCTTTCTTT. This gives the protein CASSVGARMNTEAFF.

In DNA form, the CDR3 reads TGTGCCACCAGTGACCCAGCGGGAGGGCCCTACGAGCAGTACTTC. Translating it yields CATSDPAGGPYEQYF. This chain uses TRBV24-1 with TRBJ2-7; 10 bases agree with TRBD2. After removal of 4 bases from V and 2 bases from J, the junction contained 4 bases not matched to a gene. The germline gives CDR1 KGHDR, CDR2 SFDVKD. The CDR3 contains 15 residues.

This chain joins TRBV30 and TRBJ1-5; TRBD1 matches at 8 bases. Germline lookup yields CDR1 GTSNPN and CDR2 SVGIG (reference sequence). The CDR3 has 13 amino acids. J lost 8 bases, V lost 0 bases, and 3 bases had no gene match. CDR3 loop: CAWSVQQGEPQHF. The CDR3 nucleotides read TGTGCCTGGAGTGTACAACAGGGGGAGCCCCAGCATTTT.

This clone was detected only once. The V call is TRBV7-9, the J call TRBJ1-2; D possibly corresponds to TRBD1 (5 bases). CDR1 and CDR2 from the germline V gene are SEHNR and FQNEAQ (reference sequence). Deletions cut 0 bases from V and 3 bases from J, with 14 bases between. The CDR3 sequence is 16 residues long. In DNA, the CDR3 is TGTGCCAGCAGCTTAGCTGGACCCAGGGAGGACTATGGCTACACCTTC. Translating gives CASSLAGPREDYGYTF.

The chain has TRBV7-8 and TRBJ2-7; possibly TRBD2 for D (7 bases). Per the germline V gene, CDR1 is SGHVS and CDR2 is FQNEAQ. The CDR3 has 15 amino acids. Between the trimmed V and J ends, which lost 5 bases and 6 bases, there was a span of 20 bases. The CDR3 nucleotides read TGTGCCAGCAGCCCCGGGGCGGGAGAACAGGGCGAGCAGTACTTC. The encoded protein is CASSPGAGEQGEQYF.

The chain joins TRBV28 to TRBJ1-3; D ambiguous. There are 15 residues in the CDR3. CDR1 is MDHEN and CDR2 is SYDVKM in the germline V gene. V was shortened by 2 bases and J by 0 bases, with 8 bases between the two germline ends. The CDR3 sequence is CASSLVIGSGNTIYF. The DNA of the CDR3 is TGTGCCAGCAGTTTAGTTATCGGCTCTGGAAACACCATATATTTT.

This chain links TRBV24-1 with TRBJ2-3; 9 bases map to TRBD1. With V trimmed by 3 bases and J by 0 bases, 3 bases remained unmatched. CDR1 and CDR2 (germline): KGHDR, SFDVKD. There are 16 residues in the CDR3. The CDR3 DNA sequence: TGTGCCACCAGTGATAGGGACAGGGTAAGCACAGATACGCAGTATTTT. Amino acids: CATSDRDRVSTDTQYF.

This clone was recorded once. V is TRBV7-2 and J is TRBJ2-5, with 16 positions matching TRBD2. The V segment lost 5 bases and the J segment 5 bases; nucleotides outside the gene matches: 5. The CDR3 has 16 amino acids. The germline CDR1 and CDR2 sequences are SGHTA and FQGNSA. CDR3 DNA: TGTGCCAGCAGCACGGGACTAGCGGGGGGGCTCGAGACCCAGTACTTC. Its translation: CASSTGLAGGLETQYF. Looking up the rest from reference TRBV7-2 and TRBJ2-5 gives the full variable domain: GAGVSQSPSNKVTEKGKDVELRCDPISGHTALYWYRQSLGQGLEFLIYFQGNSAPDKSGLPSDRFSAERTGGSVSTLTIQRTQQEDSAVYLCASSTGLAGGLETQYFGPGTRLLVL.

The CDR3 sequence is CASSIQASGNTDTQYF. DNA of the CDR3: TGTGCCAGTAGTATTCAAGCGTCGGGGAACACAGATACGCAGTATTTT. The chain employs TRBV19 and TRBJ2-3; D is perhaps TRBD2 (5 bases). Germline V gene data show CDR1 as LNHDA and CDR2 as SQIVND (reference sequence). This CDR3 region has 16 residues. Trimming removed 3 bases from V and 2 bases from J, with 15 bases in between.

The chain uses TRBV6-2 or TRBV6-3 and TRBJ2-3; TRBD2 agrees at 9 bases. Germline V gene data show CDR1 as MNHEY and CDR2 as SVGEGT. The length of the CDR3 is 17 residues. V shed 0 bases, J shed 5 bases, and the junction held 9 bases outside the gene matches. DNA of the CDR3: TGTGCCAGCAGTTACTCCGTCGAGCGGGGGGCGAAAGATACGCAGTATTTT. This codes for CASSYSVERGAKDTQYF.

The CDR3 protein is CASSLSNKQPQHF. As DNA, the CDR3 is TGTGCCAGCAGTTTATCAAACAAGCAGCCCCAGCATTTT. V gene TRBV27 combines with J gene TRBJ1-5; D ambiguous. Germline V gene lookup returns CDR1 MNHEY and CDR2 SMNVEV (reference sequence). This CDR3 contains 13 residues. Trimming left V 0 bases short and J 7 bases short, with 7 bases between.

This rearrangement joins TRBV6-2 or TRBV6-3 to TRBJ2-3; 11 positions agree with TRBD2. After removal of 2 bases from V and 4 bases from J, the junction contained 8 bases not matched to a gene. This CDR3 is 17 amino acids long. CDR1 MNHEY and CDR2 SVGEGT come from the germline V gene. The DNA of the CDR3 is TGTGCCAGCAGTTACCCCGTCGTAGCGGGGGGGGCAGATACGCAGTATTTT. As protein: CASSYPVVAGGADTQYF.

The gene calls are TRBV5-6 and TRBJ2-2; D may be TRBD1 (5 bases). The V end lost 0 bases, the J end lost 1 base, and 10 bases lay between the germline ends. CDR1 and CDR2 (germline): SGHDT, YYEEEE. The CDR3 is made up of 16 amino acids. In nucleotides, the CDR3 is TGTGCCAGCAGCTTGGAAATAGGGGTGAACACCGGGGAGCTGTTTTTT. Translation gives CASSLEIGVNTGELFF.

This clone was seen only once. The CDR3 DNA sequence: TGTGCCACCAGTGATCCCTCGCGGGGGGGACAGGGGGCGGGAGAGACCCAGTACTTC. Residues: CATSDPSRGGQGAGETQYF. The chain employs TRBV24-1 and TRBJ2-5, with 12 bases matching TRBD1. After removal of 3 bases from V and 4 bases from J, the junction contained 14 bases not matched to a gene. This CDR3 contains 19 residues. The germline V gene encodes CDR1 KGHDR and CDR2 SFDVKD.

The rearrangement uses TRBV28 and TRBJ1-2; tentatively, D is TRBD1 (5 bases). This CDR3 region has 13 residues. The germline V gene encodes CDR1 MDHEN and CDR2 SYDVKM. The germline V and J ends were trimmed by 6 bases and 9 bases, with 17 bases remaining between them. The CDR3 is CASRSPGETSYTF. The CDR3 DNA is TGTGCCAGCAGGAGTCCGGGGGAGACGAGCTACACCTTC.

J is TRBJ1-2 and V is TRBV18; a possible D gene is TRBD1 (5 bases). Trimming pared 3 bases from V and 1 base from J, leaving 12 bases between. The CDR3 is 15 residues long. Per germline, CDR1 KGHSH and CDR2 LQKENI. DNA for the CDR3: TGTGCCAGCTCACCGGTACAGGCCTATAACTATGGCTACACCTTC. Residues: CASSPVQAYNYGYTF.

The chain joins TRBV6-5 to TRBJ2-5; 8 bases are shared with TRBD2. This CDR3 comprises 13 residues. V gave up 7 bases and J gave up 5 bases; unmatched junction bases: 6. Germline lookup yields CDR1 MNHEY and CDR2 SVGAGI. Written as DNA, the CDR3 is TGTGCCAGCATCGGACTAGCACGGGAGACCCAGTACTTC. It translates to CASIGLARETQYF.